This T cell receptor beta chain is drawn from a study of early T cells in non-severe SARS-CoV-2 infection. Molecules of cDNA were individually given unique molecular identifiers that were attached to them. TCRdb analysed the 5' RACE reads with MiXCR anew, one entry per CDR3 protein. The table has some 64,000 distinct CDR3 sequences, 10% to 14% seen once; the top ten hold 1.7%. Broader study findings: Reliance on VDJdb matching favored anti-spike CD8 responses; private and CD4 specificities were missed.

The table lists this clonotype with a few counts. The target antigen is unknown. The V end was cut by 1 base, the J end by 9 bases, with 8 bases between. CDR3 size: 12 residues. Germline V gene lookup returns CDR1 SGHTA and CDR2 FQGNSA. The genes are TRBV7-2 and TRBJ2-3; no clear D gene. This clonotype was obtained from an adult who was a healthcare worker with PCR-confirmed SARS-CoV-2 infection or an uninfected control (not recorded which). The sample taken for sequencing was whole blood. CDR3 amino acids: CASSLGKGTQYF. The DNA of the CDR3 is TGTGCCAGCAGCTTAGGAAAGGGAACGCAGTATTTT.